These 5 T cell receptor beta chains originate from one sample sequenced in a study of CD8 T cells in Susac syndrome. When the RNA was reverse transcribed, random hexamers were used with an input of roughly 0.5 to 1 ug. TCRdb analysed the immunoSEQ multiplex PCR reads with MiXCR anew, one entry per CDR3 protein. The data contain around 270,000 distinct CDR3 sequences, approximately 91% of them singletons. Sequenced material: CD8+ T cells from PBMCs. These receptors originate from a human donor with multiple sclerosis.

The chain couples TRBV15 to TRBJ2-2, with no clear D. Trimming pared 4 bases from V and 0 bases from J, leaving 9 bases between. The CDR3 has 15 residues. Germline V CDR1 and CDR2: LNHNV, YYDKDF (reference sequence). The CDR3 DNA sequence: TGTGCCACCAGCACCTACTCGGCGAACACCGGGGAGCTGTTTTTT. Translated: CATSTYSANTGELFF.

This chain uses TRBV5-6 with TRBJ2-5; D possibly corresponds to TRBD1 (6 bases). Deletions cut 0 bases from V and 2 bases from J, with 14 bases between. Germline V gene data show CDR1 as SGHDT and CDR2 as YYEEEE. The CDR3 consists of 16 residues. Here the CDR3 reads CASSLVNWDKQETQYF. Written as DNA, the CDR3 is TGTGCCAGCAGCTTGGTTAATTGGGACAAACAAGAGACCCAGTACTTC.

J is TRBJ2-2 and V is TRBV4-2, with 9 bases matching TRBD2. Trimming at V came to 2 bases and at J to 1 base, leaving 5 bases not matched to a gene. This CDR3 is 17 amino acids long. From germline, CDR1 is LGHNA and CDR2 YNFKEQ. The CDR3 DNA follows: TGTGCCAGCAGCCAACATAGCGGGAGTGGGAACACCGGGGAGCTGTTTTTT. This gives the protein CASSQHSGSGNTGELFF.

This clonotype is a singleton in its sample. The chain recombines TRBV29-1 with TRBJ1-1; D perhaps matches TRBD1 (5 bases). V lost 4 bases, J lost 0 bases, and 12 bases lay in between. The length of the CDR3 is 14 residues. Germline V CDR1 and CDR2: SQVTM, ANQGSEA. CDR3 amino acids: CSVAGLTLNTEAFF. CDR3 nucleotides: TGCAGCGTTGCGGGGCTCACCTTGAACACTGAAGCTTTCTTT.

Comments on this clonotype: One end of the junction varies from germline; a read error may be responsible. The chain links TRBV30 to TRBJ1-5, with TRBD1 matching 7 bases. The length of the CDR3 is 19 residues. Germline values: CDR1 GTSNPN, CDR2 SVGIG (reference sequence). The CDR3 nucleotides are TGTGCCTGGAGTGGGACCGACCTGGGGACAGATCATAGCAGTCAGCCCCAGCATTTT. It codes for CAWSGTDLGTDHSSQPQHF.